One sample yielded the 9 T cell receptor beta chains listed below, sequenced in a study of cytomegalovirus exposure and HLA in healthy donors. Primers included in the PCR were 60 Vbeta and 13 Jbeta primers. The repertoire was sequenced with immunoSEQ multiplex PCR; TCRdb's copy has only in-frame clones and lacks some. This table holds roughly 100,000 clones, over 70% found once. The sample taken for sequencing was PBMCs. The receptors were gathered from a man aged 50 to 60 in good health and CMV-seronegative.

The chain joins TRBV30 to TRBJ1-2, with D unclear. The CDR3 sequence is 14 residues long. V dropped 1 base and J dropped 8 bases, with 17 bases sitting between them. Germline assignment: CDR1 GTSNPN and CDR2 SVGIG (reference sequence). Here the CDR3 reads CAWSGTVRGSGYTF. For the CDR3, the DNA is TGTGCCTGGAGTGGGACGGTGCGAGGGTCAGGCTACACCTTC.

This clone occurred once. The V call is TRBV5-5, the J call TRBJ1-5, with TRBD1 matching over 7 bases. V lost 3 bases, J lost 9 bases, and 12 bases stayed unmatched. CDR1 SGHKS and CDR2 YYEKEE come from the germline V gene (reference sequence). The CDR3 has 15 residues. CDR3 DNA: TGTGCCAGCAGCTCGGGGTTACAGGGGTCCGGGCCCCAGCATTTT. It encodes CASSSGLQGSGPQHF.

This sequence joins TRBV10-1 and TRBJ2-7, with D perhaps matching TRBD2 (6 bases). Germline V lookup: CDR1 WNHNN, CDR2 SYGVQD (reference sequence). Trimming stripped 3 bases from V and 7 bases from J, with 19 bases between. The CDR3 runs 15 residues. CDR3 nucleotide sequence: TGCGCCAGCAGTGACTCGGAGGGCGTGGGGTTGGAGCAGTACTTC. Protein sequence: CASSDSEGVGLEQYF.

Here the CDR3 reads CASSLRVEGTYNSPLHF. The CDR3 nucleotides are TGTGCCAGCAGTTTAAGGGTAGAGGGGACTTATAATTCACCCCTCCACTTT. The chain joins TRBV27 to TRBJ1-6, with D possibly matching TRBD1 (5 bases). There are 17 residues in the CDR3. Between the trimmed V and J ends, which lost 2 bases and 4 bases, there was a span of 15 bases. The germline V gene encodes CDR1 MNHEY and CDR2 SMNVEV (reference sequence).

The genes are TRBV7-2 and TRBJ2-2, with 11 bases lining up with TRBD2. Germline trimming cut 1 base from V and 2 bases from J; bases unmatched to any gene: 3. This CDR3 has 17 amino acids. CDR1 and CDR2 (germline): SGHTA, FQGNSA. CDR3 amino acids: CASSLGLAGGNTGELFF. CDR3 bases: TGTGCCAGCAGCTTAGGGCTAGCGGGAGGAAACACCGGGGAGCTGTTTTTT.

V usage is TRBV6-6 and J usage is TRBJ2-3, with a tentative D call TRBD2 (6 bases). In germline, CDR1 is MNHNY, CDR2 SVGAGI (reference sequence). V dropped 6 bases and J dropped 0 bases, with 10 bases sitting between them. The CDR3 totals 14 residues. The DNA for the CDR3 is TGTGCCAGCAGCAGGGACTCTAGCACAGATACGCAGTATTTT. It codes for CASSRDSSTDTQYF.

This chain uses TRBV4-2 with TRBJ1-2, with unresolved D. Germline V CDR1 and CDR2: LGHNA, YNFKEQ. Trimming cost V 0 bases and J 7 bases, with 15 bases left between them. The CDR3 is 15 residues long. The CDR3 coding sequence is TGTGCCAGCAGCCAAGATTTTCAGTTACGGAGTGGCTACACCTTC. It encodes CASSQDFQLRSGYTF.

The CDR3 bases are TGTGCCAGCAGCTTCCAGGGGGCTAACTATGGCTACACCTTC. It specifies CASSFQGANYGYTF. The J gene is TRBJ1-2, the V gene TRBV5-8, with 7 bases aligning to TRBD1. The CDR3 has 14 residues. Trimming at V came to 2 bases and at J to 0 bases, leaving 1 base not matched to a gene. Germline CDR1 is SGHTS and CDR2 is YDEGEE.

The chain links TRBV11-3 to TRBJ2-2; perhaps TRBD1 as D (6 bases). The germline CDR1 and CDR2 sequences are SGHNT and YENEEA. There are 14 residues in the CDR3. The ends were cut back, 3 bases at V and 7 bases at J, with 12 bases in the middle. The CDR3 protein is CASSLAGDIGELFF. The CDR3 DNA reads as TGTGCCAGCAGCTTGGCAGGGGATATCGGGGAGCTGTTTTTT.